A single sample gave rise to the 12 T cell receptor beta chains below, sequenced in a study of blood T cell repertoires in COVID-19. Clones were read by immunoSEQ multiplex PCR, and TCRdb kept only the in-frame ones, dropping some. The sample contains about 670,000 clones, just under 90% of which appear only once. The sequenced sample was peripheral blood. The receptors come from a young woman with acute or convalescent COVID-19.

The sample holds one count of this clone. This chain connects TRBV30 to TRBJ1-2, with D maybe TRBD1 (6 bases). V lost 3 bases, J lost 4 bases, and 15 bases lay in between. This CDR3 has 14 residues. The germline gives CDR1 GTSNPN, CDR2 SVGIG (reference sequence). CDR3 in amino acids: CAWSLGGAGYGYTF. The CDR3 bases are TGTGCCTGGAGCCTGGGGGGGGCGGGCTATGGCTACACCTTC.

This clone was seen just once. J is TRBJ2-2 and V is TRBV4-3; 9 bases are shared with TRBD1. J lost 6 bases, V lost 0 bases, and 5 bases had no gene match. The CDR3 loop spans 16 amino acids. CDR1 is LGHNA, CDR2 YSLEER, per germline. The CDR3 sequence is CASSQDQTGGAGELFF. The CDR3 bases are TGCGCCAGCAGCCAAGATCAGACAGGGGGTGCCGGGGAGCTGTTTTTT.

The V gene is TRBV18, the J gene TRBJ1-2, with D possibly TRBD1 on 6 matching bases. V gave up 3 bases and J gave up 4 bases, with 12 bases separating them. This CDR3 contains 14 residues. CDR1 and CDR2 (germline): KGHSH, LQKENI. CDR3 in amino acids: CASSPQDSSYGYTF. The CDR3 DNA follows: TGTGCCAGCTCACCCCAGGACAGTTCCTATGGCTACACCTTC.

This clone was observed a single time. The rearrangement uses TRBV5-6 and TRBJ1-4; no firm D call. The CDR3 has 12 amino acids. In germline, CDR1 is SGHDT, CDR2 YYEEEE. V was cut by 4 bases and J by 14 bases, with 15 bases left in between. CDR3: CASSLQFSDLFF. DNA for the CDR3: TGTGCCAGCAGCCTCCAATTTAGTGATCTGTTTTTT.

In this sample, this clone turned up a few times. The chain uses TRBV30 and TRBJ1-2, with 12 bases identical to TRBD1. Unmatched junction bases numbered 13, after V lost 7 bases and J lost 7 bases. Germline assignment: CDR1 GTSNPN and CDR2 SVGIG (reference sequence). The CDR3 is 15 residues long. The CDR3 region is CALRIRDRGQVGYTF. The CDR3 bases are TGTGCCTTAAGAATCCGGGACAGGGGGCAGGTTGGCTACACCTTC.

The chain is built from TRBV27 and TRBJ1-6, with 7 bases matching TRBD1. V shed 5 bases and J 9 bases; nucleotides not matched to a gene: 4. Looked up from germline, CDR1 is MNHEY and CDR2 is SMNVEV (reference sequence). This CDR3 is built from 13 residues. CDR3 nucleotides: TGTGCCAGCAGTAAACAGGGGAGTTCACCCCTCCACTTT. This sequence encodes CASSKQGSSPLHF.

The rearrangement links TRBV6-5 to TRBJ1-1, with TRBD1 matching 8 bases. Germline trimming cut 4 bases from V and 1 base from J; bases unmatched to any gene: 5. CDR1 is MNHEY, CDR2 SVGAGI, per germline. This CDR3 has 15 amino acids. The CDR3 DNA follows: TGTGCCAGCAGTTTCCTACAGGGGGGGAACACTGAAGCTTTCTTT. This codes for CASSFLQGGNTEAFF.

The chain combines TRBV7-3 with TRBJ2-1, with D perhaps TRBD2 (5 bases). Germline V CDR1 and CDR2: SGHTA, FQGTGA. The CDR3 sequence is 11 residues long. V was trimmed by 5 bases and J by 12 bases, leaving 11 bases between them. In nucleotides, the CDR3 is TGTGCCAGCAGCCCAGGCCGGGGGCAGTTCTTC. This sequence encodes CASSPGRGQFF.

This rearrangement joins TRBV27 to TRBJ1-5; D perhaps matches TRBD1 (5 bases). V was cut by 0 bases and J by 0 bases, with 6 bases left in between. Germline CDR1 and CDR2: MNHEY and SMNVEV (reference sequence). The CDR3 consists of 15 residues. CDR3 coding DNA: TGTGCCAGCAGTTTATCGGGGCATAGCAATCAGCCCCAGCATTTT. It specifies CASSLSGHSNQPQHF.

The J gene is TRBJ1-4, the V gene TRBV13; 8 bases fit TRBD1. J was trimmed by 0 bases and V by 3 bases; bases with no gene match: 6. The CDR3 is 17 amino acids. The germline V gene has CDR1 PRHDT and CDR2 FYEKMQ (reference sequence). CDR3 region: CASSFWTGITTNEKLFF. In DNA, the CDR3 is TGTGCCAGCAGCTTCTGGACAGGGATTACAACTAATGAAAAACTGTTTTTT.

The V and J genes are TRBV29-1 and TRBJ2-3; no clear D gene. Germline V lookup: CDR1 SQVTM, CDR2 ANQGSEA. V was cut by 2 bases and J by 1 base, with 7 bases left in between. The CDR3 spans 13 residues. CDR3 loop: CSVESQGTDTQYF. In nucleotides, the CDR3 is TGCAGCGTTGAATCCCAGGGCACAGATACGCAGTATTTT.

This chain links TRBV5-1 with TRBJ1-6; 8 positions match TRBD1. The CDR3 sequence is 14 residues long. Germline V gene sequence: CDR1 SGHRS, CDR2 YFSETQ. The V and J ends lost 4 bases and 9 bases, in that order; junction bases with no gene match: 6. The CDR3 here is CASSAGQAGSPLHF. DNA for the CDR3: TGCGCCAGCAGCGCGGGACAGGCTGGTTCACCCCTCCACTTT.